These T cell receptor beta chains were read from a single sample in a study of blood T cell repertoires in COVID-19. Generated by immunoSEQ multiplex PCR, the TCRdb table keeps only in-frame clones and is missing some. The sample gives approximately 290,000 clones, 75% to 90% of which show up once; 4% to 4.5% is in the top ten. The sample consisted of PBMCs or T cells enriched from blood (not recorded which). Source of these receptors: a woman aged 25 to 39 who had recovered from COVID-19. Both conserved end residues are part of each CDR3. The D gene is left open where the match is weak. For some rows the clone size is stated as once, few or many, or as a class when expanded; others skip it.

v_call	d_call	clone_size	j_call	cdr3_nt	cdr3_aa
TRBV2	NA	NA	TRBJ2-3	TGTGCCAGCTCGGGGGGTGGGGGCTGGACAGATACGCAGTATTTT	CASSGGGGWTDTQYF
TRBV10-3	TRBD1	NA	TRBJ2-4	TGTGCCATCAGTGAGGCGCAGGGGGCGCCGGGAGCCAAAAACATTCAGTACTTC	CAISEAQGAPGAKNIQYF
TRBV5-1	TRBD2	NA	TRBJ2-5	TGCGCCAGCAGTATACCCGGACTAGCGGGGGGCCGAGGGGAGGAGACCCAGTACTTC	CASSIPGLAGGRGEETQYF
TRBV27	NA	NA	TRBJ1-4	TGTGCCAGCAGTCTTCTCAGGGGAACTAATGAAAAACTGTTTTTT	CASSLLRGTNEKLFF
TRBV5-1	TRBD1	NA	TRBJ1-2	TGCGCCAGCAGAAATTCCGGGACAGGGTTGACCTATGGCTACACCTTC	CASRNSGTGLTYGYTF
TRBV6-5	TRBD1	NA	TRBJ1-1	TGTGCCAGTTGCAGGACAGGGGGCTTTAACACTGAAGCTTTCTTT	CASCRTGGFNTEAFF
TRBV3-1/TRBV3-2	NA	NA	TRBJ2-2	TGTGCCAGCAGCCACGCGACTACCGCCGGGGAGCTGTTTTTT	CASSHATTAGELFF
TRBV6-5	NA	NA	TRBJ2-3	TGTGCCAGCAGTTACTGGACTACCACAGATACGCAGTATTTT	CASSYWTTTDTQYF
TRBV4-2	NA	NA	TRBJ1-4	TGTGCCAGCAGCCAAGATTCCGCTTCCAGGAATGAAAAACTGTTTTTT	CASSQDSASRNEKLFF
TRBV6-5	NA	few	TRBJ1-6	TGTGCCAGCAGTAAGGACAGTTATAATTCACCCCTCCACTTT	CASSKDSYNSPLHF
TRBV7-9	NA	NA	TRBJ1-1	TGTGCCAGCAGCTTATCGCGTATGAACACTGAAGCTTTCTTT	CASSLSRMNTEAFF
TRBV28	TRBD2	NA	TRBJ2-1	TGTGCCAGCAGTGGCATAGCGGGAGACGAGCGCAATGAGCAGTTCTTC	CASSGIAGDERNEQFF
TRBV9	NA	NA	TRBJ2-2	TGTGCCAGCAGCCCCATAGACACCGGGGAGCTGTTTTTT	CASSPIDTGELFF
TRBV10-3	TRBD1	NA	TRBJ1-2	TGTGCCATCAGTGAGTCGACGTGGGACAGATGGTATGGCTACACCTTC	CAISESTWDRWYGYTF
TRBV10-3	NA	few	TRBJ2-2	TGTGCCATCAGTGGGGTGCCACAGGGAAATGGTCGGGACACCGGGGAGCTGTTTTTT	CAISGVPQGNGRDTGELFF
TRBV27	NA	NA	TRBJ1-4	TGTGCCAGCAGTTTGGGGGCCCTTAATGAAAAACTGTTTTTT	CASSLGALNEKLFF
TRBV19	TRBD1	NA	TRBJ2-3	TGTGCCAGTAGCGACAGGGGCGAGCACACAGATACGCAGTATTTT	CASSDRGEHTDTQYF